This TCR beta chain appears in the sequencing data of a study of regulatory dendritic cells for organ transplantation. In regard to this clone: Antigen specificity is unknown.

The germline CDR1 and CDR2 sequences are MGHDK and SYGVNS. The CDR3 contains 16 residues. Unmatched junction bases numbered 9, after V lost 3 bases and J lost 5 bases. Notes on the study in general: Naive T cells showed high diversity, memory cells less, memory CD8+ least.

CFSE-labeled sorted T cells met regulatory or mature dendritic cells for about five days. Sequencing used immunoSEQ multiplex PCR; TCRdb keeps in-frame clones, though not all of them. The data show fewer than 5,000 clones, 71% seen once. Sequenced sample: memory CD8+ T cells from blood cultured with dendritic cells. Specified subset: CD45RO+ memory T cells. J is TRBJ1-1 and V is TRBV25-1; 10 bases are shared with TRBD1. The receptor was isolated from a human donor in good health. CDR3 loop: CASSDRGQGGKTEAFF. The DNA for the CDR3 is TGTGCCAGCAGTGATCGCGGACAGGGGGGGAAGACTGAAGCTTTCTTT.